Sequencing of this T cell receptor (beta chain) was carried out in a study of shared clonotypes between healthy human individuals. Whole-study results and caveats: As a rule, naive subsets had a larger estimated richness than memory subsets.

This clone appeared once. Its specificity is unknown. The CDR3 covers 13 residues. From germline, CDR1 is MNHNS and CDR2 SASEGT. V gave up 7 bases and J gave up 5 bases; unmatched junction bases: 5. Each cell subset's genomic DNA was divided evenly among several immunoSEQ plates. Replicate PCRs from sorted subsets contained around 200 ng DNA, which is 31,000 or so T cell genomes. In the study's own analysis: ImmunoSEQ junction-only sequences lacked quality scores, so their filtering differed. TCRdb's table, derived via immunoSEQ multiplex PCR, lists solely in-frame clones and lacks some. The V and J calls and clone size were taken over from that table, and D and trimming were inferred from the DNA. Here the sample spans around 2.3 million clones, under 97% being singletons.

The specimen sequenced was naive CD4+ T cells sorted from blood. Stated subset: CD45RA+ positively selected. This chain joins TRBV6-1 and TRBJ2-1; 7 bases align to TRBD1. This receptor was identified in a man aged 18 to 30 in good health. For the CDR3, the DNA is TGTGCCAGCACCCCGGGACAGAACAATGAGCAGTTCTTC. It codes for CASTPGQNNEQFF.